These T cell receptor beta chains were read from a single sample in a study of shared clonotypes between healthy human individuals. Produced via immunoSEQ multiplex PCR; TCRdb's table is partial and in-frame only. The sample holds a few million clones, about nine tenths seen once. Sequenced: naive CD4+ T cells from PBMCs. The receptors come from a man aged 18 to 35 in good health. Some clones in this sample may be carry-over from other donors' samples. The CDR3 runs from the conserved cysteine through the conserved F or W. The D gene is left open where the match is weak. Size is stated for part of the rows, as once, few or many counts, or as a class when the clone is expanded.

v_gene,abundance,d_gene,j_gene,CDR3aa,CDR3nt
TRBV19,NA,TRBD1,TRBJ1-5,CASSIAGQGSNQPQHF,TGTGCCAGTAGTATAGCGGGACAGGGGAGCAATCAGCCCCAGCATTTT
TRBV7-3,NA,TRBD2,TRBJ2-5,CASSLLAGGPSGETQYF,TGTGCCAGCAGCTTACTAGCGGGAGGGCCGTCTGGGGAGACCCAGTACTTC
TRBV10-3,NA,NA,TRBJ1-4,CAISESRYSELFF,TGTGCCATCAGTGAGTCGAGGTACAGCGAACTGTTTTTT
TRBV5-1,NA,NA,TRBJ1-5,CASSLGSNQPQHF,TGCGCCAGCAGCTTGGGTAGCAATCAGCCCCAGCATTTT
TRBV14,NA,NA,TRBJ2-4,CASSQDFGVQYF,TGTGCCAGCAGCCAAGATTTCGGGGTACAGTACTTC
TRBV7-6,once,NA,TRBJ2-1,CASSPRTDVRSYNEQFF,TGTGCCAGCAGCCCCCGGACAGATGTACGCTCCTACAATGAGCAGTTCTTC
TRBV5-4,once,TRBD1,TRBJ1-1,CASSLAPGQGTGEAFF,TGTGCCAGCAGCTTGGCTCCCGGACAGGGAACAGGTGAAGCTTTCTTT
TRBV11-3,once,NA,TRBJ1-3,CASSPGGSGNTIYF,TGTGCCAGCAGCCCCGGGGGCTCTGGAAACACCATATATTTT
TRBV15,NA,NA,TRBJ1-5,CATRNGGEPNQPQHF,TGTGCCACCAGGAACGGCGGAGAACCCAATCAGCCCCAGCATTTT
TRBV18,once,NA,TRBJ2-7,CASSLSPGSSYEQYF,TGTGCCAGCTCACTGTCGCCGGGGAGCTCCTACGAGCAGTACTTC
TRBV11-3,NA,NA,TRBJ1-5,CASSSPVDRRRSQPQHF,TGTGCCAGCAGCTCCCCAGTCGACAGGAGGCGAAGTCAGCCCCAGCATTTT
TRBV18,NA,NA,TRBJ1-1,CASSRTRLPDTEAFF,TGTGCCAGCTCAAGAACGCGCCTCCCAGACACTGAAGCTTTCTTT
TRBV19,NA,TRBD1,TRBJ2-7,CASTGTGGFSEQYF,TGTGCCAGTACAGGGACAGGAGGTTTCTCCGAGCAGTACTTC
TRBV28,NA,NA,TRBJ2-7,CASSPPRGPTYEQYF,TGTGCCAGCAGTCCCCCGCGGGGGCCTACCTACGAGCAGTACTTC
TRBV6-5,NA,NA,TRBJ1-1,CAITGRMNTEAFF,TGTGCCATTACAGGGAGAATGAACACTGAAGCTTTCTTT
TRBV28,NA,NA,TRBJ1-1,CASVRSEAFF,TGTGCCAGTGTTCGGTCTGAAGCTTTCTTT
TRBV18,NA,NA,TRBJ2-7,CASSPIERAPYEQYF,TGTGCCAGCTCACCAATCGAGCGGGCCCCCTACGAGCAGTACTTC
TRBV6-1,NA,TRBD2,TRBJ2-3,CASSEGTSGLSRPDTQYF,TGTGCCAGCAGTGAAGGGACTAGCGGACTGAGCAGACCAGATACGCAGTATTTT
TRBV5-1,NA,TRBD1,TRBJ2-7,CASSSPGQGNYEQYF,TGCGCCAGCAGCTCCCCGGGACAGGGGAACTACGAGCAGTACTTC
TRBV6-5,NA,TRBD1,TRBJ1-2,CASSKTGGAYGYTF,TGTGCCAGCAGTAAGACAGGGGGAGCCTATGGCTACACCTTC
TRBV4-2,once,TRBD2,TRBJ2-1,CASSQAGTSQYNEQFF,TGTGCCAGCAGCCAAGCTGGGACTAGCCAGTACAATGAGCAGTTCTTC
TRBV10-3,few,TRBD1,TRBJ1-1,CAISDRQGEAFF,TGTGCCATCAGTGACCGACAGGGTGAAGCTTTCTTT
TRBV4-2,NA,NA,TRBJ1-1,CASSQAIGTGLPEAFF,TGTGCCAGCAGCCAAGCTATCGGAACAGGACTCCCTGAAGCTTTCTTT
TRBV6-6,once,TRBD2,TRBJ2-7,CASSYSGTSGMGEQYF,TGTGCCAGCAGTTACTCGGGGACTAGCGGGATGGGCGAGCAGTACTTC
TRBV28,NA,NA,TRBJ1-2,CASSLGGINYGYTF,TGTGCCAGCAGTTTGGGGGGAATAAACTATGGCTACACCTTC
TRBV2,NA,NA,TRBJ1-5,CASSRQTSNQPQHF,TGTGCCAGCAGTAGACAGACTAGCAATCAGCCCCAGCATTTT
TRBV28,NA,NA,TRBJ1-5,CASSLGGQPQHF,TGTGCCAGCAGTTTGGGGGGACAGCCCCAGCATTTT
TRBV27,NA,NA,TRBJ2-7,CASSFDSRSSYEQYF,TGTGCCAGCAGTTTTGACTCCCGGAGCTCCTACGAGCAGTACTTC
TRBV19,NA,NA,TRBJ1-5,CASTITYSNQPQHF,TGTGCCAGTACCATCACCTATAGCAATCAGCCCCAGCATTTT
TRBV7-9,NA,TRBD2,TRBJ2-1,CASSSLPGTSANSYNEQFF,TGTGCCAGCAGCTCGTTACCTGGGACTAGCGCAAACTCCTACAATGAGCAGTTCTTC
TRBV7-9,once,NA,TRBJ1-1,CASSSINAREMNTEAFF,TGTGCCAGCAGCTCTATCAACGCGAGAGAGATGAACACTGAAGCTTTCTTT
TRBV18,NA,TRBD2,TRBJ2-7,CASAQEGLAGEEQYF,TGTGCCAGCGCGCAAGAGGGACTAGCGGGTGAGGAGCAGTACTTC
TRBV7-2,NA,NA,TRBJ2-1,CASSLGQGSYNEQFF,TGTGCCAGCAGCTTGGGGCAGGGGTCCTACAATGAGCAGTTCTTC
TRBV30,few,TRBD1,TRBJ1-5,CAWSVQGQGNQPQHF,TGTGCCTGGAGTGTACAGGGACAGGGCAATCAGCCCCAGCATTTT
TRBV5-1,NA,NA,TRBJ2-7,CASSLESRLNEQYF,TGCGCCAGCAGCTTGGAATCGCGTTTGAACGAGCAGTACTTC
TRBV9,NA,NA,TRBJ2-1,CASSVGISSYNEQFF,TGTGCCAGCAGCGTAGGGATTAGCTCCTACAATGAGCAGTTCTTC
TRBV28,NA,NA,TRBJ1-5,CASSFGGIDNQPQHF,TGTGCCAGCAGTTTTGGGGGAATTGACAATCAGCCCCAGCATTTT
TRBV19,NA,TRBD2,TRBJ2-1,CASNQGRGGWAYNEQFF,TGTGCCAGTAATCAGGGACGGGGGGGATGGGCCTACAATGAGCAGTTCTTC
TRBV30,NA,TRBD2,TRBJ2-2,CAWSGLAAYTGELFF,TGTGCCTGGAGTGGACTAGCGGCATACACCGGGGAGCTGTTTTTT
TRBV5-1,NA,TRBD2,TRBJ2-2,CASRALAGDISGELFF,TGCGCCAGCAGGGCCCTAGCGGGAGATATTAGCGGGGAGCTGTTTTTT
TRBV4-3,NA,TRBD2,TRBJ2-1,CASSQGSFGGNEQFF,TGCGCCAGCAGCCAGGGGTCCTTCGGGGGGAATGAGCAGTTCTTC
TRBV5-1,NA,TRBD2,TRBJ2-5,CASSSGLAGEGETQYF,TGCGCCAGCAGCTCGGGACTAGCGGGAGAGGGGGAGACCCAGTACTTC
TRBV6-5,NA,NA,TRBJ1-3,CASSYSGQSSGNTIYF,TGTGCCAGCAGTTACTCCGGGCAGAGCTCTGGAAACACCATATATTTT
TRBV4-1,NA,NA,TRBJ2-7,CASSQDVGWGAPGEQYF,TGCGCCAGCAGCCAAGATGTGGGTTGGGGGGCTCCTGGCGAGCAGTACTTC